This TCR beta chain was sequenced during a study of shared clonotypes between healthy human individuals. Study as a whole: Three plates each covered CD4 naive and memory; CD8 naive two, CD8 memory one.

Study-wide results and caveats: Non-shared clonotypes showed lower generation probabilities than clonotypes common to all four donors.

For this clone: Its antigen is currently unknown.

Terminally differentiated effector memory CD45RA+ cells were excluded from the naive CD8 cells, which were CD45RO-negative and positively selected for CCR7. All donors were Caucasian adults living in Nashville, Tennessee. V lost 4 bases, J lost 3 bases, and 10 bases stayed unmatched. This CDR3 is 18 amino acids long. CDR1 is SGHRS and CDR2 is YFSETQ in the germline V gene. Authors' methods: ImmunoSEQ gave junction-only sequences without quality scores, so filtering differed. Sequencing used immunoSEQ multiplex PCR; TCRdb keeps in-frame clones, though not all of them. V, J and clone size derive from that table, while D and trimming were established from the DNA sequence. The sample consists of millions of clones, approximately 94% of them appearing once.

Sequencing was performed on naive CD8+ T cells sorted from blood. This clonotype was obtained from a man between 18 and 29 years old in good health. This chain uses TRBV5-1 with TRBJ2-1; TRBD2 matches 13 bases. In DNA, the CDR3 is TGCGCCAGCAGCCCACTACTAGCGGGAGGGCCCAGCTACAATGAGCAGTTCTTC. This gives the protein CASSPLLAGGPSYNEQFF.